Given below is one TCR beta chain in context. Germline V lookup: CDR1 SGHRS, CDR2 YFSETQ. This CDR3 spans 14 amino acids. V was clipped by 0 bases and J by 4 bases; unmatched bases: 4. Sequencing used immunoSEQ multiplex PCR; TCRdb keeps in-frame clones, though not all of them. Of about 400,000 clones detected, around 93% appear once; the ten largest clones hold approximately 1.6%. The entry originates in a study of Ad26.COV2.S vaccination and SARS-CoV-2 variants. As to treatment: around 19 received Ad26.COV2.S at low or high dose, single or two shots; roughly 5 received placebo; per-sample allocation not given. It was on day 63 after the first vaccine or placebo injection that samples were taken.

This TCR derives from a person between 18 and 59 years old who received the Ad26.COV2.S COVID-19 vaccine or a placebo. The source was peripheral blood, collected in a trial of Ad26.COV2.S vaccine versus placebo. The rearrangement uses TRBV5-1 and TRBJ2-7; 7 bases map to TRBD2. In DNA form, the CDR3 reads TGCGCCAGCAGCTTGGTGACGGGGGGTTACGAGCAGTACTTC. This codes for CASSLVTGGYEQYF.